This is a list of T cell receptor beta chains from one sample in a study of T cell responses to AZD1222 COVID-19 vaccine. Profiled with immunoSEQ multiplex PCR; TCRdb holds only in-frame clones, not every one. The table has about 110,000 clones, roughly 88% seen once. The starting material was peripheral blood, obtained on day 0 of AZD1222 vaccination. The receptors here all came from an adult in good health. Both conserved end residues are part of each CDR3. Fields, in order: clone size, V gene, J gene, D gene, CDR3 protein, CDR3 DNA. D genes are given only for firm matches. Some rows have no size entry. The others give once, few or many, or a class for an expanded clone.

>.|TRBV18|TRBJ2-4|.
CASSPLQSSGNIQYF
TGTGCCAGCTCACCACTTCAGTCGTCAGGGAACATTCAGTACTTC
>.|TRBV6-1|TRBJ2-1|TRBD2
CASSEAISGRANEQFF
TGTGCCAGCAGTGAAGCGATTAGCGGGAGGGCTAATGAGCAGTTCTTC
>.|TRBV6-2/TRBV6-3|TRBJ2-1|TRBD2
CASSQKGSGRGKYNEQFF
TGTGCCAGCAGCCAAAAGGGTAGCGGGAGGGGGAAGTACAATGAGCAGTTCTTC
>.|TRBV18|TRBJ1-2|.
CASSPSRDGYTF
TGTGCCAGCTCACCATCCAGGGATGGCTACACCTTC
>once|TRBV7-3|TRBJ2-5|.
CASSLGGTVEETQYF
TGTGCCAGCAGCTTAGGGGGGACCGTCGAAGAGACCCAGTACTTC
>.|TRBV7-8|TRBJ1-2|.
CASSPSWADYGYTF
TGTGCCAGCAGCCCCTCGTGGGCAGACTATGGCTACACCTTC
>.|TRBV5-1|TRBJ2-1|.
CASSLSQGYNNEQFF
TGCGCCAGCAGCTTGAGTCAGGGCTACAACAATGAGCAGTTCTTC
>.|TRBV12-3/TRBV12-4|TRBJ1-5|.
CASSLPGPSPQHF
TGTGCCAGCAGTTTACCCGGCCCATCGCCCCAGCATTTT
>.|TRBV7-2|TRBJ1-5|TRBD1
CASSLSPDRGHQPQHF
TGTGCCAGCAGCTTATCCCCTGACAGGGGGCATCAGCCCCAGCATTTT
>once|TRBV7-2|TRBJ1-6|.
CASSFWTVGNSPLHF
TGTGCCAGCAGCTTCTGGACAGTCGGGAATTCACCCCTCCACTTT
>.|TRBV6-2/TRBV6-3|TRBJ1-2|.
CASSGLGENYGYTF
TGTGCCAGCAGCGGCCTGGGGGAAAACTATGGCTACACCTTC
>many|TRBV5-3|TRBJ1-1|.
CARSLLGFNTEAFF
TGTGCCAGAAGCTTGTTAGGGTTTAACACTGAAGCTTTCTTT
>.|TRBV24-1|TRBJ2-1|.
CATSTGPYNEQFF
TGTGCCACCAGTACGGGACCCTACAATGAGCAGTTCTTC
>.|TRBV19|TRBJ2-1|TRBD1
CASSIGDRGLFNEQFF
TGTGCCAGTAGTATAGGGGACAGGGGGCTTTTCAATGAGCAGTTCTTC
>.|TRBV7-9|TRBJ2-1|.
CASSQDGWDEQFF
TGTGCCAGCAGCCAGGACGGGTGGGATGAGCAGTTCTTC
>.|TRBV2|TRBJ1-2|.
CASREDRYGYTF
TGTGCCAGCAGGGAAGACAGATATGGCTACACCTTC
>.|TRBV5-4|TRBJ2-1|TRBD2
CASSPTSGGLSYNEQFF
TGTGCCAGCAGCCCAACTAGCGGGGGGCTCTCCTACAATGAGCAGTTCTTC
>.|TRBV20-1|TRBJ1-5|TRBD1
CSASPTGWGYNQPQHF
TGCAGTGCTAGTCCGACAGGGTGGGGGTACAATCAGCCCCAGCATTTT
>.|TRBV12-3/TRBV12-4|TRBJ2-7|.
CASSPVDNEQYF
TGTGCCAGCAGCCCAGTTGACAACGAGCAGTACTTC
>.|TRBV5-4|TRBJ1-1|.
CASSPQASEAFF
TGTGCCAGCAGCCCTCAGGCTAGTGAAGCTTTCTTT
>.|TRBV9|TRBJ1-1|.
CASRPGEGVLNTEAFF
TGTGCCAGCAGGCCCGGGGAGGGGGTGCTGAACACTGAAGCTTTCTTT
>.|TRBV2|TRBJ1-1|TRBD1
CASRTGSDTEAFF
TGTGCCAGCCGGACAGGGTCGGACACTGAAGCTTTCTTT
>many|TRBV19|TRBJ1-2|.
CASSSRGGSYGYTF
TGTGCCAGTAGCAGTCGAGGTGGTAGTTATGGCTACACCTTC
>.|TRBV5-1|TRBJ1-4|.
CASRPGDRPDEKLFF
TGCGCCAGCAGACCTGGCGACAGACCCGATGAAAAACTGTTTTTT
>.|TRBV6-5|TRBJ1-3|.
CASSQLGGSGNTIYF
TGTGCCAGCAGCCAGCTTGGGGGCTCTGGAAACACCATATATTTT
>.|TRBV5-1|TRBJ2-2|TRBD2
CASSLVGLADTGELFF
TGCGCCAGCAGCCTTGTGGGACTAGCGGACACCGGGGAGCTGTTTTTT
>.|TRBV3-1/TRBV3-2|TRBJ1-5|.
CASSQGYQPQHF
TGTGCCAGCAGCCAAGGGTACCAGCCCCAGCATTTT
>.|TRBV2|TRBJ1-2|.
CASRSVYGYTF
TGTGCCAGCAGATCAGTCTATGGCTACACCTTC
>.|TRBV11-2|TRBJ1-3|TRBD1
CASSTRTGGGNTIYF
TGTGCCAGCAGCACCCGGACAGGGGGCGGAAACACCATATATTTT
>.|TRBV29-1|TRBJ2-5|.
CSVGPGQETQYF
TGCAGCGTAGGTCCGGGGCAAGAGACCCAGTACTTC
>.|TRBV7-2|TRBJ1-5|TRBD1
CASSLEQGHKPQHF
TGTGCCAGCAGCTTAGAACAGGGGCATAAGCCCCAGCATTTT
>.|TRBV5-8|TRBJ1-5|.
CASSVRAGGNQPQHF
TGTGCCAGCAGCGTCAGGGCAGGAGGCAATCAGCCCCAGCATTTT
>.|TRBV29-1|TRBJ2-2|TRBD1
CSVGQGTGELFF
TGCAGCGTCGGACAGGGCACCGGGGAGCTGTTTTTT
>.|TRBV11-3|TRBJ1-6|.
CASTQEGGNSPLHF
TGTGCCAGCACCCAAGAGGGTGGGAATTCACCCCTCCACTTT
>.|TRBV7-2|TRBJ1-2|.
CASSLGGSGVGYTF
TGTGCCAGCAGCTTAGGCGGGTCTGGGGTTGGCTACACCTTC
>.|TRBV5-5|TRBJ2-3|.
CASSRLPTPPGDTQYF
TGTGCCAGCAGCCGACTACCGACTCCCCCGGGGGATACGCAGTATTTT
>.|TRBV3-1/TRBV3-2|TRBJ1-2|.
CASSPLPEGGYTF
TGTGCCAGCAGCCCCCTCCCAGAGGGTGGCTACACCTTC
>.|TRBV25-1|TRBJ1-6|TRBD1
CASSNYRGGLGSPLHF
TGTGCCAGCAGTAACTACAGGGGAGGCCTAGGTTCACCCCTCCACTTT
>.|TRBV19|TRBJ1-5|.
CASREGRIGNQPQHF
TGTGCCAGTAGAGAGGGGAGAATTGGCAATCAGCCCCAGCATTTT
>.|TRBV7-3|TRBJ1-1|.
CASSSTGRSTEAFF
TGTGCCAGCAGCTCAACAGGGAGAAGCACTGAAGCTTTCTTT
>.|TRBV9|TRBJ1-6|TRBD1
CASSAGQGSSPLHF
TGTGCCAGCAGCGCGGGACAGGGGAGTTCACCCCTCCACTTT
>few|TRBV7-2|TRBJ1-6|.
CASSLAPSYNSPLHF
TGTGCCAGCAGCTTAGCTCCCTCCTATAATTCACCCCTCCACTTT
>.|TRBV3-1/TRBV3-2|TRBJ2-7|.
CASSQVVAHEQYF
TGTGCCAGCAGCCAAGTTGTGGCCCACGAGCAGTACTTC
>.|TRBV11-1|TRBJ2-3|TRBD2
CASSLAGRSSATRDTQYF
TGTGCCAGCAGCTTAGCCGGGAGGTCTAGCGCGACCAGGGATACGCAGTATTTT
>.|TRBV2|TRBJ1-1|.
CASSSDLGSTEAFF
TGTGCCAGCAGTTCGGACTTAGGGAGCACTGAAGCTTTCTTT
>once|TRBV2|TRBJ1-2|TRBD1
CASRPTGVGGYTF
TGTGCCAGCAGGCCGACAGGGGTCGGTGGCTACACCTTC
>.|TRBV5-8|TRBJ2-4|.
CASNNPGTPSGNIQYF
TGTGCCAGCAACAATCCGGGGACACCCTCGGGAAACATTCAGTACTTC
>.|TRBV19|TRBJ2-2|.
CASSTPGELFF
TGTGCCAGTAGCACCCCCGGGGAGCTGTTTTTT
>.|TRBV6-1|TRBJ2-4|.
CASSEDRVKNIQYF
TGTGCCAGCAGTGAAGACAGGGTGAAAAACATTCAGTACTTC
>.|TRBV27|TRBJ1-6|.
CASSHPPGTDNSPLHF
TGTGCCAGCAGTCACCCGCCGGGAACCGATAATTCACCCCTCCACTTT